This TCR beta chain was identified in a study of T-cell reconstitution after alpha-beta-depleted transplantation in children. It was with unique molecular identifiers that the TCRbeta library was prepared. TCRdb ran MiXCR on the PCR reads and lists one entry per CDR3 protein. The sample gives about 540,000 distinct CDR3 sequences, approximately 16% of which show up once; roughly 3.3% is in the top ten. This clonotype was counted between two and nine times. Trimming left V 0 bases short and J 4 bases short, with 6 bases between. The CDR3 loop spans 14 amino acids. Germline V gene sequence: CDR1 SGHDN, CDR2 FVKESK.

This TCR came from a human donor who donated a stem cell graft to a child with acute lymphoblastic leukemia. The specimen comprised PBMCs from the stem cell graft donor, sampled from the stem cell graft. The chain carries TRBV14 and TRBJ2-2; weak D call: TRBD2 (5 bases). The CDR3 DNA is TGTGCCAGCAGCCAAGAACGGGGCACCGGGGAGCTGTTTTTT. Protein product: CASSQERGTGELFF. Variable domain in full (rest from reference TRBV14 and TRBJ2-2): EAGVTQFPSHSVIEKGQTVTLRCDPISGHDNLYWYRRVMGKEIKFLLHFVKESKQDESGMPNNRFLAERTGGTYSTLKVQPAELEDSGVYFCASSQERGTGELFFGEGSRLTVL.